This TCR beta chain was identified in a study of CD8 T cells in ankylosing spondylitis. General study results and limits: Significantly higher representation of disease-linked clones was reported for matched ankylosing spondylitis synovial fluid. Clones linked to disease, bearing a CD8+ phenotype, were relatively rare in peripheral blood. A number of the motif variants had already been described in reactive arthritis synovial fluid and blood. A TCR beta motif made of 7 to 9 highly homologous variants seemed typical of ankylosing spondylitis blood.

The CDR3 is 11 residues long. CDR1 and CDR2 (germline): DFQATT, SNEGSKA (reference sequence). Trimming pared 3 bases from V and 4 bases from J, leaving 6 bases between. This clonotype was counted a few times. The target antigen is unknown. MiXCR, run by TCRdb on the 5' RACE reads, gives a single entry per CDR3 protein. The table shows about 840,000 distinct CDR3 sequences, with 12% occurring only once. The chain carries TRBV20-1 and TRBJ1-2; D unresolved. Sequences were obtained from blood, either unsorted or a sorted T cell fraction (not recorded which). The TCR originated in a male donor with ankylosing spondylitis. The CDR3 DNA reads TGCAGTGCTAGTTATAGCTATGGCTACACCTTC. This gives the protein CSASYSYGYTF.